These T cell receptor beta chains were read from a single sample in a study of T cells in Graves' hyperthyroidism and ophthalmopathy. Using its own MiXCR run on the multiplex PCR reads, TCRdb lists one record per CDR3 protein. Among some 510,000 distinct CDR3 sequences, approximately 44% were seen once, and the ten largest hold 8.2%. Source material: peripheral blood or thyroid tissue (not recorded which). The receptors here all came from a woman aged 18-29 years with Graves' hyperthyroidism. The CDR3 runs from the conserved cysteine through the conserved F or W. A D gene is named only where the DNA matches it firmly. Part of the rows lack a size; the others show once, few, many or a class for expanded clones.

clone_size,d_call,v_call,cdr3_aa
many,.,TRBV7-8,CASRPAEGRANTEAFF
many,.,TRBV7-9,CASSSNRVVNTEAFF
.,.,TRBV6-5,CASSYSPGLGAFF
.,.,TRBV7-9,CASSLFFREAEAFF
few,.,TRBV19,CASRTSRNEAFF
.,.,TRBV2,CASSTARGPNQPQHF
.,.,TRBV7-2,CASSLAGLPTAEAFF
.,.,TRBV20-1,CSASSEGRYEQYF
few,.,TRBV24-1,CATSDHDGNTGELFF
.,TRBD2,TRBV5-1,CTSSLAGGYEQYF
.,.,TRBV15,CATSRGDGANVLTF
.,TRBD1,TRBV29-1,CSVESDRVYGYTF
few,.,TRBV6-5,CASSPRPTASYEQYF
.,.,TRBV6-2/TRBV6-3,CASTYPTAEAFF
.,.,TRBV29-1,CSASRRDYEQYF
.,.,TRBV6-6,CASSPPAMETQYF
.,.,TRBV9,CASSVEGSGEEQYF
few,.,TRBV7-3,CASSLPGAGARGYTF
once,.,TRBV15,CATGANVLTF
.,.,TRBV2,CASIEWASYGYTF
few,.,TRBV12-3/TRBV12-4,CASSFPDRDEKLFF
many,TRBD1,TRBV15,CAAGQGGQPQHF
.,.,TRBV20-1,CSAMDYPDYEQYF
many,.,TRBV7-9,CASSRDEKLFF
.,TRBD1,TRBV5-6,CASSRLWGQLNSPLHF
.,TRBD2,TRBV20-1,CSARVASGDSSYEQYF
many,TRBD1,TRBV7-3,CASSLGQGASEAFF
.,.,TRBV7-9,CASSQEGGQFF
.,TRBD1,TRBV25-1,CASSESPPGQGRPNTGELFF
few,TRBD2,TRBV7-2,CASSPGTSGLYYEQYF
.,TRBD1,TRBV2,CASSATGQGSGNTIYF
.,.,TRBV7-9,CASSLASKARQETQYF
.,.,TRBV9,CASSDPRGREAFF
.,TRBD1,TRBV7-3,CASSLTGRQGMNTGELFF
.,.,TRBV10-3,CASSHQLGTNTGELFF
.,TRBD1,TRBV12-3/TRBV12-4,CASKPGTGGSYGYTF
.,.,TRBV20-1,CSARVQGGSYEQYF
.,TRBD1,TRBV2,CASREQGDQPQHF
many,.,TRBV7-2,CASSLDHDSPLHF
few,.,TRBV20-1,CSAISGIDEAFF
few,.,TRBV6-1,CASSDGALSGNTIYF
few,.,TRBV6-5,CASSYRDGGETQYF
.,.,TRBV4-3,CASSQDQGPRAYDF
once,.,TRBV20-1,CSASDGANTGELFF
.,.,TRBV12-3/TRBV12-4,CASSLEGRGPQHF
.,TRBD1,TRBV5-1,CARPRTGIWDGYTF
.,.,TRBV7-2,CASSLVAGYGGAFF
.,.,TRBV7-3,CASSLMAGRGLGYTF
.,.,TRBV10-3,CATHPSGGPSMNTEAFF
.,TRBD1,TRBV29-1,CSAAGTDEAFF
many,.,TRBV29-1,CSAGRGTNEKLFF
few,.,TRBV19,CASSIIGREASYEQYF
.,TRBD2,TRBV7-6,CASSSLLAGAGETQYF
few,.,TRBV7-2,CASSSSDLNTGELFF
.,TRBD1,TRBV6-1,CASSTGTGGFEQYF
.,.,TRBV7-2,CASSWGPLDEQYF